This T cell receptor (beta chain) comes out of a study of cytomegalovirus exposure and HLA in healthy donors (dated 2017 in TCRdb). Regarding the research as a whole: According to an earlier analysis of 550 to 750 of the donors, some 180 million T cells yielded over 100 million unique TCR beta sequences and roughly 280 Gb of sequence data. Roughly 310 gigabases of sequencing data and 70 million to 85 million unique TCR sequences were included in an early release covering 550 to 800 HLA-typed donors. Of the roughly 390 genotyped donors, approximately 80% were placed in the genetic ancestry cluster associated with self-reported Caucasian donors. The study was designed to test whether signatures of past pathogen exposure could be identified by cataloging public T cell receptors. The T cell repertoires of 666 subjects were profiled by immunosequencing and related to cytomegalovirus serostatus. In addition to the first cohort of roughly 670 subjects, a separate validation cohort of approximately 120 different subjects was used. High-throughput TCR immunosequencing, statistical association of individual TCRs with disease status, and machine learning were combined to predict cytomegalovirus infection status. To study patterns of TCR occurrence, a later analysis re-analyzed previously published TCR beta repertoires from 666 donors and added high-resolution HLA genotyping. Rather than using new phenotypic data, the later analysis identified candidate immune exposures from TCR beta sequences and from how often those sequences occurred across donors. An earlier analysis of 587 of the donors used high-throughput TCR beta sequencing to judge whether each TCR beta V gene segment behaved as functional or pseudogenic. Donor age, sex, ethnicity and CMV serostatus were compiled together with the repertoire data. In a later genetic analysis, genome-wide SNP genotypes for about 65% of the roughly 700 donors were used, and that subset was treated as a discovery cohort. All discovery cohort repertoires had been generated on a single sequencing platform. Both class I and class II loci were covered by HLA typing, at four-digit resolution. Typing coverage varied by locus: about 629-640 donors for A, B, C, DRB1 and DQB1; approximately 500 for DQA1; 606 for DPA1; roughly 450 for DPB1. Roughly 5 DR-DQ haplotypes were treated as single units for association and clustering because of strong linkage in the cohort. Across some 400 genotyped donors of the cohort, an average of approximately 200,000 unique TCR beta nucleotide sequences per donor were sequenced, and roughly 17% of those sequences were non-productive.

What the research found in general, with its limitations: Because counts were too low, about 18 rarely observed V segments, including chromosome 9 orphons, were left out of the earlier analysis of 500 to 750 of the donors. The study listed 150 to 200 TCR beta chains as associated with cytomegalovirus. In a later analysis, 15,000 to 20,000 TCR beta sequences were associated with specific HLA alleles at a false discovery rate of 0.05. V-gene and J-gene trimming of TCR beta chains was associated with a missense DCLRE1C variant in a later genetic analysis, and the association was replicated in an independent cohort. Because the 87-base-pair reads could not distinguish some IMGT-functional V segments, including TRBV6-2 and TRBV6-3, those segments were excluded. In vitro tests confirmed that a few of the cytomegalovirus-associated TCR beta chains recognize cytomegalovirus antigens. Only TCR beta chains were sequenced in this cohort, and the absence of alpha or paired-chain data limited detectable features. A group of highly shared sequence variants was considered likely to be a technical artifact of the sequencing pipeline. HLA typing was unavailable for some donors at each locus, so association tests used only the typed subset. Broadly in line with IMGT annotations, most TCR beta V segments showed up in productive rearrangements about 87% or about 30% of the time in an earlier analysis of a few hundred of the donors. In a later analysis, several top co-occurrence clusters were reported to appear linked to parvovirus B19, influenza, CMV and Epstein-Barr virus. Most TCR sequences were seen in very few donors, while some public TCRs were found in many individuals. In a later analysis, most CMV-associated TCR beta chains were found to appear HLA-restricted, with HLA associations seemingly driven largely by CMV exposure. The authors suggested that the approach could potentially be extended to other disease states and immunological phenotypes. The classifier was reported to diagnose cytomegalovirus status with high specificity and sensitivity in both the original cohort and the validation cohort. A further reported finding was that TCR beta sequences accurately predicted the HLA-A and HLA-B alleles for most subjects in the first cohort. In a later analysis, HLA-associated TCR beta chains showed more clonal expansion and lower generation probabilities than non-associated chains that were equally common. Immune exposure information for the cohort was limited to CMV serostatus. Roughly uniform sequencing depth across donors was assumed in presence/absence analyses, although this assumption may not hold. Assigning TCR associations to individual alleles was difficult when HLA alleles, especially DR and DQ, strongly co-occurred. Linkage disequilibrium might explain the correlated functional status among segregating V segments, but an unknown experimental factor could not be ruled out. According to a later analysis, TCR association rates differed among HLA loci, with DRB1 alleles showing the most associated TCRs and HLA-C alleles showing the fewest. Compared with the roughly 670-donor mean, donors in an Asian-associated ancestry cluster had fewer N-insertions in productive TCRs, according to a later genetic analysis.

The CDR3 starts with the cysteine, ends with the phenylalanine, and has 14 residues. Only the CDR3 portion is preserved as DNA: 42 bases, with reading frame beginning at the first base. The cohort consisted of 650 to 700 healthy bone marrow donors. Cohort members were all nominally healthy when sampled, although unrecorded immune exposures were likely present. The donor was CMV seronegative and was included in the group of about 350 seronegative cohort members. A peripheral blood sample was collected from each donor, and TCR beta sequencing was performed on peripheral blood mononuclear cells. Genomic DNA was extracted from the blood cell samples with the Qiagen DNeasy Blood Extraction Kit. Library method: the immunoSEQ multiplex PCR assay. A mixture of 60 forward primers for TCR Vbeta segments and 13 reverse primers for TCR Jbeta segments was used in the multiplex PCR. The CDR3 region of rearranged TCR beta genes was amplified from genomic DNA with a multiplex PCR assay. On the Illumina HiSeq System, the amplified TCR beta libraries were sequenced as 87-base-pair reads. Under the source paper's analysis protocol: Across the 640 or so repertoires, a later analysis counted 78 million or so unique TCR beta chains, some 11 million of which were shared by at least two donors. Raw reads were error-corrected and collapsed into unique sequences with a nearest-neighbor algorithm that merged closely related sequences to remove PCR and sequencing errors. To assign V, D and J gene segments, CDR3 sequences were aligned to IMGT reference sequences. For a sequence to be retained, a match of at least six nucleotides to both a V gene segment and a J gene segment was required. Rearrangements were classified as productive when the CDR3 lacked stop codons and remained in frame with V and J, and all other rearrangements were classified as non-productive. Following IMGT convention, CDR3 was defined as the stretch from the second conserved V-encoded cysteine to the conserved J-encoded phenylalanine. The earlier analysis of 587 of the donors excluded sequences that lacked an unambiguous match to a single V gene segment. An earlier analysis of a few hundred of the donors called V segments functional above 56.7% productive rearrangements and segregating when the between-donor standard deviation exceeded 5%. A statistical classification framework was built for diagnosing cytomegalovirus status from the catalog of TCR beta chain sequences. V and J gene assignment, in a later analysis, came from comparing TCR nucleotide sequences with IMGT/GENE-DB human TR gene sequences. A later analysis assigned CDR3 sequences and most-parsimonious VDJ recombination scenarios with the TCRdist pipeline. In a later analysis, every TCR beta chain was defined by the combination of its CDR3 amino acid sequence and its V-gene family, and reads without a unique V-gene family were dropped. As a way to deal with suspected cross-contamination and a sequencing artifact, a later analysis dropped approximately 570 nucleotide sequences that were highly shared and had low generation probability. In a later analysis, a clonal expansion index was calculated for each public chain from normalized within-repertoire ranks of inferred template counts. Generation probabilities in a later analysis came from a VDJ recombination model fitted to out-of-frame rearrangements, and those results were checked against IGoR. In a later analysis, hypergeometric tests were used to score TCR-TCR, TCR-HLA and TCR-CMV co-occurrence, with a repertoire-size bias correction applied to TCR pairs. In a later analysis, false discovery rates were estimated by permuting HLA or CMV assignments 20 times. In a later analysis, co-occurring TCRs were grouped with DBSCAN, and TCRdist sequence similarity was added when clustering was performed within HLA-allele-positive subsets. Repertoires with fewer than 30,000 or more than 120,000 public chains were left out of co-occurrence clustering, as were about 5 repertoires with anomalous nucleotide sharing. TCRdb's version of the immuneACCESS table is confined to in-frame rearrangements and falls short of the full clone set. An unresolved V gene accounts for under half of the shortfall where checked; the remainder is of unknown origin. Clone size and the V and J calls come from that table; the DNA yielded D and trimming. Across this sample there are roughly 150,000 clones, with approximately 81% seen only once. The top ten clones comprise more than 1.2% of the sample.

As for this clone: Its specific antigen is unknown. The input lacks base qualities; no much larger clone sits a single base away.

This TCR came from a man younger than 35 in good health and CMV-seronegative. Sequenced sample: PBMCs. The sequence links TRBV21-1 to TRBJ2-2; the D segment call TRBD2 is taken from the table without a DNA check. TRBV21-1 is a pseudogene. The DNA sequence is as follows: TGTGCCAGCAGCAAGGGGGGGTACACCGGGGAGCTGTTTTTT. It translates to CASSKGGYTGELFF.